Presented here are 30 T cell receptor beta chains from one specimen sequenced in a study of cytomegalovirus exposure and HLA in healthy donors. In the PCR, 60 Vbeta and 13 Jbeta primers were used. Profiled with immunoSEQ multiplex PCR; TCRdb holds only in-frame clones, not every one. The sample includes 150,000 or so clones, roughly 84% of them seen just once. Material: PBMCs. The source is a woman aged 18-30 years in good health and CMV-seronegative.

On this clone itself: At one boundary the junction diverges from the germline segment, which might be a read error. Distinct nucleotide sequences in the sample also encode this CDR3. J is TRBJ2-1 and V is TRBV2; D unclear. This CDR3 contains 12 residues. CDR1 is SNHLY and CDR2 is FYNNEI in the germline V gene. CDR3 coding DNA: TGTGCTAGCAGTGTTAACAGAAATGAGCAGTTCTTC. Residues: CASSVNRNEQFF.

The rearrangement links TRBV5-5 to TRBJ1-1; TRBD1 is a possible D gene (6 bases). Germline CDR1 and CDR2: SGHKS and YYEKEE (reference sequence). The CDR3 consists of 14 residues. V was shortened by 2 bases and J by 3 bases, with 11 bases between the two germline ends. The CDR3 bases are TGTGCCAGCAGCTTTGAGGGGGGGGACACTGAAGCTTTCTTT. Translated, it gives CASSFEGGDTEAFF.

V and J are TRBV27 and TRBJ2-2; tentative D call: TRBD1 (5 bases). The germline V gene encodes CDR1 MNHEY and CDR2 SMNVEV (reference sequence). The CDR3 runs 18 residues. V dropped 1 base and J dropped 5 bases, with 20 bases sitting between them. CDR3 loop: CASSLYRALIRGTGELFF. CDR3 in DNA: TGTGCCAGCAGTTTATATCGGGCGCTGATAAGGGGAACCGGGGAGCTGTTTTTT.

The chain links TRBV9 to TRBJ2-6; D may be TRBD2 (6 bases). Germline values: CDR1 SGDLS, CDR2 YYNGEE. Trimming stripped 0 bases from V and 0 bases from J, with 16 bases between. The CDR3 has 19 amino acids. The CDR3 nucleotides read TGTGCCAGCAGCGTAGCTCTGGGGGGAGGAGCCTCTGGGGCCAACGTCCTGACTTTC. This codes for CASSVALGGGASGANVLTF.

The chain carries TRBV19 and TRBJ2-5; a weak D match, TRBD2 (6 bases). Trimming stripped 3 bases from V and 3 bases from J, with 11 bases between. Germline CDR1 and CDR2: LNHDA and SQIVND (reference sequence). This CDR3 comprises 14 residues. Here the CDR3 DNA reads TGTGCCAGTAGTATGGGAGGTTTAAAAGAGACCCAGTACTTC. Protein sequence: CASSMGGLKETQYF.

V gene TRBV7-9 combines with J gene TRBJ2-5; D gene uncertain. Germline CDR1 SEHNR, CDR2 FQNEAQ (reference sequence). The CDR3 has 14 amino acids. Deletions cut 1 base from V and 5 bases from J, with 11 bases between. Written as DNA, the CDR3 is TGTGCCAGCAGCTTAGAACAGCCCTGGGAGACCCAGTACTTC. Protein: CASSLEQPWETQYF. The whole variable domain, remainder taken from reference TRBV7-9 and TRBJ2-5, is DTGVSQNPRHKITKRGQNVTFRCDPISEHNRLYWYRQTLGQGPEFLTYFQNEAQLEKSRLLSDRFSAERPKGSFSTLEIQRTEQGDSAMYLCASSLEQPWETQYFGPGTRLLVL.

This chain joins TRBV29-1 and TRBJ1-4; TRBD1 agrees at 8 bases. Germline values: CDR1 SQVTM, CDR2 ANQGSEA. The CDR3 is 13 residues long. Germline trimming cut 6 bases from V and 8 bases from J; bases unmatched to any gene: 8. The CDR3 region is CSVADRGSEKLFF. CDR3 in DNA: TGCAGCGTAGCAGACAGGGGATCCGAAAAACTGTTTTTT.

The V and J genes are TRBV6-5 and TRBJ2-5, with TRBD1 identical over 9 bases. Looked up from germline, CDR1 is MNHEY and CDR2 is SVGAGI. This CDR3 has 15 residues. V gave up 4 bases and J gave up 5 bases; unmatched junction bases: 8. CDR3 region: CASSLETGGAETQYF. CDR3 in DNA: TGTGCCAGCAGTTTGGAAACAGGGGGCGCTGAGACCCAGTACTTC.

The V call is TRBV7-8, the J call TRBJ1-2; maybe TRBD1 (5 bases). CDR1 is SGHVS, CDR2 FQNEAQ, per germline. V was shortened by 5 bases and J by 3 bases, with 13 bases between the two germline ends. CDR3 length equals 14 residues. The CDR3 region is CASSLRALDYGYTF. The DNA for the CDR3 is TGTGCCAGCAGCCTCAGGGCCCTGGACTATGGCTACACCTTC.

The rearrangement joins TRBV28 to TRBJ1-2; TRBD1 agrees at 9 bases. The CDR3 loop spans 14 amino acids. V lost 3 bases, J lost 7 bases, and 6 bases stayed unmatched. Per germline, CDR1 MDHEN and CDR2 SYDVKM. CDR3 region: CASSLGTGSLGYTF. The CDR3 DNA reads TGTGCCAGCAGTTTGGGGACAGGGTCTCTTGGCTACACCTTC.

The chain recombines TRBV5-4 with TRBJ2-2, with TRBD2 matching 11 bases. Germline V gene data show CDR1 as SGHNT and CDR2 as YYREEE (reference sequence). The J segment lost 1 base and the V segment lost 5 bases, leaving 7 bases of the junction unmatched. CDR3 length equals 17 residues. The CDR3 DNA follows: TGTGCCAGCAGACCGGGACTAGCGGAGATGAACACCGGGGAGCTGTTTTTT. This codes for CASRPGLAEMNTGELFF.

This clone showed up just once. This chain connects TRBV11-2 to TRBJ2-2, with 7 positions matching TRBD1. The J segment lost 9 bases and the V segment lost 5 bases, leaving 12 bases of the junction unmatched. This CDR3 has 15 residues. Looked up from germline, CDR1 is SGHAT and CDR2 is FQNNGV. The CDR3 spells CASSPRTGGSRELFF. DNA for the CDR3: TGTGCCAGCAGCCCACGGACAGGTGGTTCCCGGGAGCTGTTTTTT.

This sequence joins TRBV5-1 and TRBJ2-5; TRBD2 matches at 9 bases. This CDR3 is built from 15 residues. Germline-derived CDR1 and CDR2 are SGHRS and YFSETQ. With V trimmed by 4 bases and J by 2 bases, 6 bases remained unmatched. The CDR3 DNA reads TGCGCCAGCAGCCCGGGGCGGGGGGGGCAAGAGACCCAGTACTTC. Protein: CASSPGRGGQETQYF.

A few counts support this clone. The same CDR3 also results from other DNA sequences found in this sample. CDR3 in DNA: TGCGCCAGCAGCTTGGACAGGGGGAACACTGAAGCTTTCTTT. Amino acid sequence: CASSLDRGNTEAFF. The genes are TRBV5-1 and TRBJ1-1; 7 bases align to TRBD1. CDR3 size: 14 residues. V was pared by 0 bases and J by 1 base, with 0 bases of the junction left unmatched. Germline CDR1 and CDR2: SGHRS and YFSETQ.

This sequence joins TRBV28 and TRBJ2-7; 8 bases align to TRBD2. This CDR3 is built from 14 residues. The germline V gene has CDR1 MDHEN and CDR2 SYDVKM. V shed 3 bases and J 2 bases; nucleotides not matched to a gene: 3. CDR3 DNA: TGTGCCAGCAGTTTTACTAGCGGTCCCTACGAGCAGTACTTC. Its translation is CASSFTSGPYEQYF.

J is TRBJ2-1 and V is TRBV7-6, with 10 bases fitting TRBD2. This CDR3 has 14 amino acids. The junction had 3 bases not matched to a gene; V was cut back by 3 bases and J by 7 bases. Germline CDR1 is SGHVS and CDR2 is FNYEAQ. CDR3 in amino acids: CASSFGTSVNEQFF. The CDR3 DNA reads as TGTGCCAGCAGCTTCGGGACTAGCGTTAATGAGCAGTTCTTC.

This clone was detected only once. The chain carries TRBV12-5 and TRBJ1-2, with 8 bases fitting TRBD1. The CDR3 sequence is 13 residues long. Losses at the gene ends were 5 bases for V and 8 bases for J; bases not matched to a gene: 7. Germline V gene data show CDR1 as LGHNT and CDR2 as FRNRAP. The CDR3 region is CASGHGQGGGYTF. CDR3 DNA sequence: TGTGCTAGTGGTCATGGACAGGGAGGAGGCTACACCTTC. The full variable domain, its missing parts supplied by reference TRBV12-5 and TRBJ1-2, is DARVTQTPRHKVTEMGQEVTMRCQPILGHNTVFWYRQTMMQGLELLAYFRNRAPLDDSGMPKDRFSAEMPDATLATLKIQPSEPRDSAVYFCASGHGQGGGYTFGSGTRLTVV.

The V call is TRBV30, the J call TRBJ2-3, with 11 bases aligning to TRBD2. There are 15 residues in the CDR3. Germline CDR1 and CDR2: GTSNPN and SVGIG (reference sequence). After removal of 5 bases from V and 4 bases from J, the junction contained 8 bases not matched to a gene. CDR3 region: CAWGQGLADSDTQYF. DNA for the CDR3: TGTGCCTGGGGACAGGGACTAGCGGATTCAGATACGCAGTATTTT.

This clone occurred once. The chain is built from TRBV10-3 and TRBJ2-7; 11 bases line up with TRBD1. V trimming: 0 bases; J trimming: 12 bases; junction bases outside the gene matches: 10. CDR3 length equals 15 residues. Germline values: CDR1 ENHRY, CDR2 SYGVKD. The CDR3 spells CAISESRGQGVPVYF. CDR3 bases: TGTGCCATCAGTGAGTCGAGGGGACAGGGGGTCCCCGTGTACTTC.

There are a few counts of this clone. The chain combines TRBV6-5 with TRBJ1-2, with TRBD1 matching over 8 bases. V lost 8 bases, J lost 4 bases, and 9 bases stayed unmatched. This CDR3 contains 14 residues. In germline, CDR1 is MNHEY, CDR2 SVGAGI. The CDR3 region has the DNA TGTGCCAGCGCGGCCTCAGGGGGCCGCTATGGCTACACCTTC. It is translated as CASAASGGRYGYTF.

This chain uses TRBV10-3 with TRBJ2-3; TRBD2 agrees at 13 bases. Germline-derived CDR1 and CDR2 are ENHRY and SYGVKD. Trimming cost V 0 bases and J 2 bases; bases outside gene matches: 5. The CDR3 consists of 18 residues. For the CDR3, the DNA is TGTGCCATCAGTGAGTCGGGACTAGCGGGAACCTTCACAGATACGCAGTATTTT. It yields the protein CAISESGLAGTFTDTQYF.

The chain combines TRBV27 with TRBJ2-7; D perhaps matches TRBD2 (6 bases). The CDR3 has 16 residues. Trimming took 0 bases from V and 3 from J, leaving 15 bases between them. Germline-derived CDR1 and CDR2 are MNHEY and SMNVEV (reference sequence). The DNA of the CDR3 is TGTGCCAGCAGTTTATCGATAGGAGGGAGTGTCTACGAGCAGTACTTC. Translation: CASSLSIGGSVYEQYF.

The chain has TRBV19 and TRBJ2-5, with TRBD1 identical over 9 bases. The V gene's germline CDR1 is LNHDA and CDR2 SQIVND (reference sequence). The CDR3 covers 15 residues. After removal of 5 bases from V and 2 bases from J, the junction contained 6 bases not matched to a gene. The CDR3 region is CASSFSGTGQETQYF. CDR3 DNA: TGTGCCAGTAGTTTTTCCGGGACAGGGCAAGAGACCCAGTACTTC.

This rearrangement joins TRBV7-2 to TRBJ2-5; D is uncertain. With the DNA end fitting TRBJ2-7 better, the J assignment may be wrong. There are 13 residues in the CDR3. Germline-derived CDR1 and CDR2 are SGHTA and FQGNSA. The CDR3 DNA sequence: TGTGCCAGCAGCTTATCGCGGAGCTACGAGCAGTACTTC. As protein: CASSLSRSYEQYF.

The rearrangement links TRBV7-9 to TRBJ1-4; 8 bases fit TRBD1. V dropped 5 bases and J dropped 5; count of bases not matched to a gene: 7. Germline V gene data show CDR1 as SEHNR and CDR2 as FQNEAQ (reference sequence). The CDR3 is 15 amino acids. The CDR3 region is CASSPGQGANEKLFF. DNA of the CDR3: TGTGCCAGCAGCCCCGGTCAGGGGGCGAATGAAAAACTGTTTTTT.

The chain carries TRBV28 and TRBJ1-4; maybe TRBD1 (5 bases). There are 13 residues in the CDR3. The germline CDR1 and CDR2 sequences are MDHEN and SYDVKM. V lost 2 bases, J lost 5 bases, and 6 bases lay in between. The CDR3 nucleotides read TGTGCCAGCAGTTTAGGGGCCAATGAAAAACTGTTTTTT. This gives the protein CASSLGANEKLFF.

V and J are TRBV4-2 and TRBJ2-6; D is undetermined. This CDR3 has 18 amino acids. The V gene's germline CDR1 is LGHNA and CDR2 YNFKEQ. V was clipped by 0 bases and J by 2 bases, with 14 bases between them. CDR3: CASSQDIRKVTGANVLTF. DNA for the CDR3: TGTGCCAGCAGCCAAGATATCAGGAAGGTCACTGGGGCCAACGTCCTGACTTTC.

This chain joins TRBV28 and TRBJ1-2; 7 nucleotides align to TRBD1. This CDR3 region has 20 residues. The junction had 20 bases not matched to a gene; V was cut back by 4 bases and J by 0 bases. Germline CDR1 is MDHEN and CDR2 is SYDVKM. The CDR3 DNA reads as TGTGCCAGCAGTTCCTACCCCTGGCTCTCCGGGACAGACGCTAACTATGGCTACACCTTC. Its translation: CASSSYPWLSGTDANYGYTF.

This clone appeared a few times. The genes are TRBV4-1 and TRBJ1-6; perhaps TRBD1 as D (6 bases). Germline V gene data show CDR1 as MGHRA and CDR2 as YSYEKL. Deletions cut 0 bases from V and 9 bases from J, with 15 bases between. This CDR3 is built from 16 residues. The CDR3 sequence: CASSQDPGGRGSPLHF. The CDR3 DNA sequence: TGCGCCAGCAGCCAAGATCCGGGGGGGCGAGGTTCACCCCTCCACTTT.

This clone has only a few counts. This sequence joins TRBV28 and TRBJ2-7; 12 positions agree with TRBD2. Germline CDR1 and CDR2: MDHEN and SYDVKM. Losses at the gene ends were 7 bases for V and 3 bases for J; bases not matched to a gene: 7. The CDR3 is made up of 15 amino acids. CDR3 nucleotide sequence: TGTGCCAGCAACCTACTAGCGGGAGGAAGCTACGAGCAGTACTTC. The encoded protein is CASNLLAGGSYEQYF.